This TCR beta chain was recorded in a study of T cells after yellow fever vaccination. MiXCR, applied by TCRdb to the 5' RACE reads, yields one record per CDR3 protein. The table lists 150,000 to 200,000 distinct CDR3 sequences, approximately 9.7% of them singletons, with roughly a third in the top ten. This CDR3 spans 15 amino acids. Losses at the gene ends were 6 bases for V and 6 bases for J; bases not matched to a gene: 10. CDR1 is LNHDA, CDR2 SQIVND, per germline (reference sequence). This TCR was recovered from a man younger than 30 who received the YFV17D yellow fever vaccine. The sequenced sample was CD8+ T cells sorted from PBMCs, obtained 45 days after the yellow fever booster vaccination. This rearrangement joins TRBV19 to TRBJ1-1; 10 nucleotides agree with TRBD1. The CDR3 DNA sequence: TGTGCCAGTAGATACACCGGGACAGGGGTTTCTGAAGCTTTCTTT. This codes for CASRYTGTGVSEAFF.